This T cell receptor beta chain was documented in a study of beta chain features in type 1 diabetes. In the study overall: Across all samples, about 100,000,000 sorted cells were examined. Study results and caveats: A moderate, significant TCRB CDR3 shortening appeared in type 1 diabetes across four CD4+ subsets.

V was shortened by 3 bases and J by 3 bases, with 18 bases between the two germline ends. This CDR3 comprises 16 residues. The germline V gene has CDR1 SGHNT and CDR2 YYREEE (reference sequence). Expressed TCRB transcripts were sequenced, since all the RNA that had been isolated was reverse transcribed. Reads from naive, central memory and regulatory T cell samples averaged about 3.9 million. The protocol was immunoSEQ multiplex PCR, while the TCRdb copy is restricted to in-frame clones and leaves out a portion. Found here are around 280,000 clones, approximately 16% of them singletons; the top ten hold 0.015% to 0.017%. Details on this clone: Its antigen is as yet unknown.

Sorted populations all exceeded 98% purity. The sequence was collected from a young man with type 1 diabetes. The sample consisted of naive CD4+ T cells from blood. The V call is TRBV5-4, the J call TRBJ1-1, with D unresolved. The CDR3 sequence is CASSSDTTPRDTEAFF. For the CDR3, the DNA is TGTGCCAGCAGCTCCGACACCACTCCGAGGGACACTGAAGCTTTCTTT.